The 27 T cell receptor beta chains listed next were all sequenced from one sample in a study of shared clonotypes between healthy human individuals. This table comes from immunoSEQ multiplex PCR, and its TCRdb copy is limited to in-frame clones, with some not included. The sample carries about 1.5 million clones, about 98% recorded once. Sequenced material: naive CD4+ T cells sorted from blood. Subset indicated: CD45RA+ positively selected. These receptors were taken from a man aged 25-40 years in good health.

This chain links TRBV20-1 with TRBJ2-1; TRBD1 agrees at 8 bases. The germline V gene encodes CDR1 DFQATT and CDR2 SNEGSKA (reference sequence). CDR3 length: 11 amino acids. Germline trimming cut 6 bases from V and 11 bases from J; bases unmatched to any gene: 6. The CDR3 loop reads CSATGQGQQFF. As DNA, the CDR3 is TGCAGTGCCACCGGACAGGGACAGCAGTTCTTC.

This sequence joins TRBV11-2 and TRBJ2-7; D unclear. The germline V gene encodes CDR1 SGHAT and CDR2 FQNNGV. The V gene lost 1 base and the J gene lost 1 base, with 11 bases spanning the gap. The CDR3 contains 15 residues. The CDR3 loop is CASSLVGRYSYEQYF. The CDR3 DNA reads TGTGCCAGCAGCTTAGTAGGCCGGTATTCCTACGAGCAGTACTTC. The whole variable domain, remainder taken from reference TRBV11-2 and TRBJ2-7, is EAGVAQSPRYKIIEKRQSVAFWCNPISGHATLYWYQQILGQGPKLLIQFQNNGVVDDSQLPKDRFSAERLKGVDSTLKIQPAKLEDSAVYLCASSLVGRYSYEQYFGPGTRLTVT.

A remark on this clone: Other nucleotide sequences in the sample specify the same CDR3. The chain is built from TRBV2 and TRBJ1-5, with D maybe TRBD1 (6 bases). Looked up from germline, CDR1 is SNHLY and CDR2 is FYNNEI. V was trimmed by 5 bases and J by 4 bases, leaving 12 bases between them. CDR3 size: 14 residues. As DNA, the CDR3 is TGTGCCAGCAGTCAAGACAGGAGGAATCAGCCCCAGCATTTT. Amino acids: CASSQDRRNQPQHF.

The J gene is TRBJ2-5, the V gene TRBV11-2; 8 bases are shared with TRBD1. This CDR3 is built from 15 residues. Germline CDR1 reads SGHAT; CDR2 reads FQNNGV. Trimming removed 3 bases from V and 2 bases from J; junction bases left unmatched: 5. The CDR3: CASSLGQVKQETQYF. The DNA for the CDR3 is TGTGCCAGCAGCTTGGGACAGGTTAAGCAAGAGACCCAGTACTTC.

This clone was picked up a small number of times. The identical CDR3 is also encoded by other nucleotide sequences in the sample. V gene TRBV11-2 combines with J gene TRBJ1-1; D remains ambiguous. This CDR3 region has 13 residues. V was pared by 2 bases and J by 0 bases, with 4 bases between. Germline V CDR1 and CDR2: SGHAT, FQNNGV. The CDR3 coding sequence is TGTGCCAGCAGCTTAAGGATGAACACTGAAGCTTTCTTT. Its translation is CASSLRMNTEAFF.

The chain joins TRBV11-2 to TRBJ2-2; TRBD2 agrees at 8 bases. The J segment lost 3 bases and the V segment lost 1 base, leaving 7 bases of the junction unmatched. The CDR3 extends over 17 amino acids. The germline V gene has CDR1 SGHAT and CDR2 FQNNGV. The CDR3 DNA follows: TGTGCCAGCAGCTTAGGACTAGCGAACTACTACACCGGGGAGCTGTTTTTT. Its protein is CASSLGLANYYTGELFF.

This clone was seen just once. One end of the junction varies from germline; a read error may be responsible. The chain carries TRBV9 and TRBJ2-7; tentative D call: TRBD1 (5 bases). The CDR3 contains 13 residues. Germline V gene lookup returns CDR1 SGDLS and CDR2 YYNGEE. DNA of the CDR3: TGTGCCAGCAGCGTAGTTGGTGGGGCCAAGCTCGACTTC. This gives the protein CASSVVGGAKLDF.

The CDR3 coding sequence is TGTGCCATCAGTGCTGCGGGAGTTGGTAGGAATGAGCAGTTCTTC. This encodes CAISAAGVGRNEQFF. V usage is TRBV10-3 and J usage is TRBJ2-1, with 7 bases aligning to TRBD2. Looked up from germline, CDR1 is ENHRY and CDR2 is SYGVKD. The CDR3 covers 15 residues. Trimming at V came to 4 bases and at J to 7 bases, leaving 10 bases not matched to a gene.

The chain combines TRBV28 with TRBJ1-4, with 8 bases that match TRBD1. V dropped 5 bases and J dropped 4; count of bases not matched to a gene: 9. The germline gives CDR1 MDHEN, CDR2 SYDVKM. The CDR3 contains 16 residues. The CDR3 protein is CASSPWTGQFNEKLFF. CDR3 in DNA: TGTGCCAGCAGTCCGTGGACAGGGCAGTTTAATGAAAAACTGTTTTTT.

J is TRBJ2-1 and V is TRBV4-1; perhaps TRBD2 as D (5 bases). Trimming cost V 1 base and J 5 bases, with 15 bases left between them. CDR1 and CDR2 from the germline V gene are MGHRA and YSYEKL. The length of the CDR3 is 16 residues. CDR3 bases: TGCGCCAGCAGCCAAGGTTCCGTGACACTAGACAATGAGCAGTTCTTC. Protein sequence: CASSQGSVTLDNEQFF.

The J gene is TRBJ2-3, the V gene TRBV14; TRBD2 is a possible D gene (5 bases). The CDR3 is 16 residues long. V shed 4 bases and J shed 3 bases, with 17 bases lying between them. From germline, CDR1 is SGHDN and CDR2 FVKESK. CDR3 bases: TGTGCCAGCAGCCTCCTGGGAAGCGGACCTACAGATACGCAGTATTTT. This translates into CASSLLGSGPTDTQYF.

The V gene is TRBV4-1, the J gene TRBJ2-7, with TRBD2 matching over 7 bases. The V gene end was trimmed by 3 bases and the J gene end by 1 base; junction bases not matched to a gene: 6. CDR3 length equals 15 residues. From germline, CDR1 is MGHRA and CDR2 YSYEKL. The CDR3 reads CASSHFRLASYEQYF. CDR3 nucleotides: TGCGCCAGCAGCCACTTTCGACTAGCATCCTACGAGCAGTACTTC.

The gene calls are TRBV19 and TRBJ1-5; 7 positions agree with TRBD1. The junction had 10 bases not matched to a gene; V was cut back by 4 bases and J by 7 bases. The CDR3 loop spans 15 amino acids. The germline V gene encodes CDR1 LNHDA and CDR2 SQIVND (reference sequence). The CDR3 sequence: CASSKQHRGEQPQHF. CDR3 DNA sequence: TGTGCCAGTAGTAAACAACACAGGGGTGAACAGCCCCAGCATTTT.

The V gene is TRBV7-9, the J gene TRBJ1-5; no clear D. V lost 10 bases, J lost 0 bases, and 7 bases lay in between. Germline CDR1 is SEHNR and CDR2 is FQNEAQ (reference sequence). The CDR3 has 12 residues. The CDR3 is CATQDSNQPQHF. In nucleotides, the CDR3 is TGTGCCACTCAGGATAGCAATCAGCCCCAGCATTTT.

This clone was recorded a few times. The CDR3 region is CASSEVRIYGYTF. DNA of the CDR3: TGTGCCAGCAGTGAAGTGAGGATCTATGGCTACACCTTC. The J gene is TRBJ1-2, the V gene TRBV6-1; D is uncertain. CDR1 and CDR2 from the germline V gene are MNHNS and SASEGT. V gave up 1 base and J gave up 4 bases, with 7 bases separating them. The CDR3 has 13 amino acids.

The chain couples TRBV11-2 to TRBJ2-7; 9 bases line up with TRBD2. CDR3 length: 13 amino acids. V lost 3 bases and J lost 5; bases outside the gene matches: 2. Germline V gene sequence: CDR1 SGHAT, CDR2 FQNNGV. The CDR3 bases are TGTGCCAGCAGCTTTAGCGGGAGCAACGAGCAGTACTTC. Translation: CASSFSGSNEQYF.

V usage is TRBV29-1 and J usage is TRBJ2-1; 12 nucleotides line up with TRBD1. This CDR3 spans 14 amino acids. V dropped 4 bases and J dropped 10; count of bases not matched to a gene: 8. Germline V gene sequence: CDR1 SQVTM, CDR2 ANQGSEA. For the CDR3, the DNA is TGCAGCGTTGGAACCGGGACAGGGGGCATCGAGCAGTTCTTC. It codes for CSVGTGTGGIEQFF.

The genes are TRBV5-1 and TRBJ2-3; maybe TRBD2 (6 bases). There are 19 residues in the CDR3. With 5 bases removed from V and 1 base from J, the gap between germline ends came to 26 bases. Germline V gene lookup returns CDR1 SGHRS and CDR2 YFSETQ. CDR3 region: CASSSPWRGPTGGTDTQYF. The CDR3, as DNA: TGCGCCAGCAGTTCCCCTTGGCGGGGACCCACGGGAGGCACAGATACGCAGTATTTT.

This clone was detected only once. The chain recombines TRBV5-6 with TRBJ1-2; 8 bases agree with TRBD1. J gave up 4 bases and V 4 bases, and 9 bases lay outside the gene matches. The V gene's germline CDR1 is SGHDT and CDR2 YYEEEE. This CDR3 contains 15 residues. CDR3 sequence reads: CASSARPQGAYGYTF. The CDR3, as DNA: TGTGCCAGCAGCGCAAGACCCCAGGGGGCCTATGGCTACACCTTC.

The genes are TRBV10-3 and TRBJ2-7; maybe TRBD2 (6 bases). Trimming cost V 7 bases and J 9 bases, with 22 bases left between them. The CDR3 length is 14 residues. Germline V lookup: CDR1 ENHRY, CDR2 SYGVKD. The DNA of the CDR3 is TGTGCCATCACCGGGAGTGATTACGGGAACGCGCAGTACTTC. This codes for CAITGSDYGNAQYF.

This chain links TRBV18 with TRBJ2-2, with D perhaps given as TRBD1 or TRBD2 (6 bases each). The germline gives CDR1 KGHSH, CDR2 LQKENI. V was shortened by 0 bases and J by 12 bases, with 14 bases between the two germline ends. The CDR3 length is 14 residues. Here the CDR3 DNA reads TGTGCCAGCTCACCACCGATCGGGGGCGTGAAGCTGTTTTTT. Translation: CASSPPIGGVKLFF. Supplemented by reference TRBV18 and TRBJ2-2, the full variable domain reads NAGVMQNPRHLVRRRGQEARLRCSPMKGHSHVYWYRQLPEEGLKFMVYLQKENIIDESGMPKERFSAEFPKEGPSILRIQQVVRGDSAAYFCASSPPIGGVKLFFGEGSRLTVL.

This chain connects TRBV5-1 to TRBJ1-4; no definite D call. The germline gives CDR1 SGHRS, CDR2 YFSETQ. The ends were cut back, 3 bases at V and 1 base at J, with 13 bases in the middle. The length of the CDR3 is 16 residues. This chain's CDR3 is CASSSPLFGTNEKLFF. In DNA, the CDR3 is TGCGCCAGCAGCTCACCCCTTTTCGGAACTAATGAAAAACTGTTTTTT.

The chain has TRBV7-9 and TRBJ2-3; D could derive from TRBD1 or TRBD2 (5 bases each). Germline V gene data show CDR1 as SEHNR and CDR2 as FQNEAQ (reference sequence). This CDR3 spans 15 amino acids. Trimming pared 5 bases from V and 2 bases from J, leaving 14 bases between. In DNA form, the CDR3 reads TGTGCCAGCAGCACCAGGGACGTACTCACAGATACGCAGTATTTT. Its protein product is CASSTRDVLTDTQYF. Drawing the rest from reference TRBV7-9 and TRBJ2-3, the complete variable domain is DTGVSQNPRHKITKRGQNVTFRCDPISEHNRLYWYRQTLGQGPEFLTYFQNEAQLEKSRLLSDRFSAERPKGSFSTLEIQRTEQGDSAMYLCASSTRDVLTDTQYFGPGTRLTVL.

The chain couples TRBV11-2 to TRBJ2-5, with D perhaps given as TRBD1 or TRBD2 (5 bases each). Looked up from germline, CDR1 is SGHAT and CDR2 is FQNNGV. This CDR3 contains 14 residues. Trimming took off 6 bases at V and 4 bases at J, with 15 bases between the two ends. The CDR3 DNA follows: TGTGCCAGCAGAATCGGGGCCGCGGGAGAGACCCAGTACTTC. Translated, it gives CASRIGAAGETQYF.

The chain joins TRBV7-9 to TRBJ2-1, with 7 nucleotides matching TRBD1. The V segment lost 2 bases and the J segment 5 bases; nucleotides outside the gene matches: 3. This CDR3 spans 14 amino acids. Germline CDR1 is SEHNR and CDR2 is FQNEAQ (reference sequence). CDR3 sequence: CASSLRGLHNEQFF. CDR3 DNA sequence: TGTGCCAGCAGCTTAAGGGGGCTCCACAATGAGCAGTTCTTC.

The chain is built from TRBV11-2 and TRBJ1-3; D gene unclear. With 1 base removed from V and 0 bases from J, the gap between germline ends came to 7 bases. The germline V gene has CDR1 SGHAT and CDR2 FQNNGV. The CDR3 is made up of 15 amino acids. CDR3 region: CASSLVEFSGNTIYF. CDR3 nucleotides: TGTGCCAGCAGCTTAGTCGAATTCTCTGGAAACACCATATATTTT.

The CDR3 protein is CASSQDPGRETQYF. The CDR3 DNA reads as TGCGCCAGCAGCCAAGATCCGGGCCGAGAGACCCAGTACTTC. The rearrangement joins TRBV4-1 to TRBJ2-5; D not resolved. CDR1 is MGHRA and CDR2 is YSYEKL in the germline V gene. This CDR3 contains 14 residues. V lost 0 bases, J lost 4 bases, and 9 bases lay in between.